This TCR beta chain appears in the sequencing data of a study of blood T cell repertoires in COVID-19. Study-wide context: Some COVID-19 samples were acute and others convalescent; all came from the United States, Italy and Spain. The analysed material was cDNA or gDNA that came from T cells, B-cell-depleted T cells, or PBMCs.

Methods used by the authors: Quantification of nucleated cells was approximated via reference gene primer amplification. The data were produced by immunoSEQ multiplex PCR, yet TCRdb's version contains in-frame clones alone and is incomplete. The DNA was the basis for D and trimming; V, J and clone size are from that table. Seen here are 11,000 or so clones, roughly 82% observed once, and the top ten hold approximately 40%. The sequenced material came from peripheral blood. The TCR sequence derives from a man aged 80 or over with acute or convalescent COVID-19.

In DNA form, the CDR3 reads TGTGCCAGCAGCCACTCCGACAGGTTTTCACCCCTCCACTTT. Residues: CASSHSDRFSPLHF. This chain uses TRBV3-1 (or the pseudogene TRBV3-2) with TRBJ1-6, with D possibly matching TRBD1 (6 bases). Germline CDR1 reads LGHDT; CDR2 reads YNNKEL (reference sequence). The CDR3 spans 14 residues. V dropped 3 bases and J dropped 9 bases, with 12 bases sitting between them.